This T cell receptor (beta chain) was retrieved from a study of T cells in localized non-small cell lung cancer. Study-level results: The study found T cell clonality highest in uninvolved adjacent lung, above tumor. Among blood samples, higher T cell density accompanied longer overall survival. Within adjacent lung there appeared a median around 55 of the top 100 tumor clones. The study sequenced only one region of the tumor. As a result, intratumor heterogeneity could not be excluded and remains possible.

Sequencing was performed with immunoSEQ multiplex PCR; in TCRdb, only in-frame clones are kept and a portion is missing. The sample records about 78,000 clones, roughly 81% being singletons. On this clone itself: The target antigen is unknown.

Trimming shortened V by 4 bases and J by 3 bases, and 8 bases separated the two germline ends. The CDR3 runs to 13 residues. Germline V gives CDR1 SGHRS, CDR2 YFSETQ. The material sequenced was peripheral blood, taken before any cancer treatment. This chain connects TRBV5-1 to TRBJ1-5, with no clear D. The receptor was isolated from a man aged 35-69 years with stage I lung adenocarcinoma. Written as DNA, the CDR3 is TGCGCCAGCAGCATCAACCCCAATCAGCCCCAGCATTTT. The encoded protein is CASSINPNQPQHF.